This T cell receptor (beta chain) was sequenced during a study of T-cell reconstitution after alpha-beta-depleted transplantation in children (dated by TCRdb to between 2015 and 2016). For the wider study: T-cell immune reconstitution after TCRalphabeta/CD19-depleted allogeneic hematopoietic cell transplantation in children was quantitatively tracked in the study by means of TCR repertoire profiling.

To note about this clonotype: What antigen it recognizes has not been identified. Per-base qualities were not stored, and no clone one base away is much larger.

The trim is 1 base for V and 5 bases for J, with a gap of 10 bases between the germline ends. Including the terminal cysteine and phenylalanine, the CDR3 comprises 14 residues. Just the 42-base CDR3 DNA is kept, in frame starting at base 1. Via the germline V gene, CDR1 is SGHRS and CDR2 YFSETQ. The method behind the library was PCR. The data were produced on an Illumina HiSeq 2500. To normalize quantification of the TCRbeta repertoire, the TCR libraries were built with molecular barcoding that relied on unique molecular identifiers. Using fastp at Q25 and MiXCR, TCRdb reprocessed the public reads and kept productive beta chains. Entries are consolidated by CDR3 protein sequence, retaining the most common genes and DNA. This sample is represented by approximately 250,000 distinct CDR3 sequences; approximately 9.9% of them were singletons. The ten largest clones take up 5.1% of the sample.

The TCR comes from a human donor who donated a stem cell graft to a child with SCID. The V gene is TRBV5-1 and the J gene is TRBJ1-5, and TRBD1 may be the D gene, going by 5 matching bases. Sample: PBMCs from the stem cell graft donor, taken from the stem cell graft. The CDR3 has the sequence CASSLTAGDQPQHF. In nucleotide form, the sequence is TGCGCCAGCAGCTTGACAGCGGGGGATCAGCCCCAGCATTTT.